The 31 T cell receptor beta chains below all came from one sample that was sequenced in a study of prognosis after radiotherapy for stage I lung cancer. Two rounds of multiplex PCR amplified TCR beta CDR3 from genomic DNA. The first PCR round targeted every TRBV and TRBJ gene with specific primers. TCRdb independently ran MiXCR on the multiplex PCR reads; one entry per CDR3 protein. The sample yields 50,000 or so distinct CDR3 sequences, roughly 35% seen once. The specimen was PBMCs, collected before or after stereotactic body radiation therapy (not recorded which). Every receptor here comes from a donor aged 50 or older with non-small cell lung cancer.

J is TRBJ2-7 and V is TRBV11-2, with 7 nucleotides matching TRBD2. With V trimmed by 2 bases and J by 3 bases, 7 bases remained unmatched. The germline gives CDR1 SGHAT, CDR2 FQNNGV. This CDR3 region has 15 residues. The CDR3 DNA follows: TGTGCCAGCAGCTTAAAGGGGAGGGTCGGCTACGAGCAGTACTTC. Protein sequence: CASSLKGRVGYEQYF.

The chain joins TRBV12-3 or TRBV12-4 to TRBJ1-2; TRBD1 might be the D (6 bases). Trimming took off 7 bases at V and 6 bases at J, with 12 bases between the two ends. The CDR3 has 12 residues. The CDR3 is CASIDRFHGYTF. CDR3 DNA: TGTGCCAGCATAGACAGGTTCCATGGCTACACCTTC.

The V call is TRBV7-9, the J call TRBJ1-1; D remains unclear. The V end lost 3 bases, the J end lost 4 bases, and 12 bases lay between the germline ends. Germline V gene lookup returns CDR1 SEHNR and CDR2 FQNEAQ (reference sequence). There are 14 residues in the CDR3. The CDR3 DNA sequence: TGTGCCAGCAGCTTTCCCCGGGGAGGCACTGAAGCTTTCTTT. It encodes CASSFPRGGTEAFF. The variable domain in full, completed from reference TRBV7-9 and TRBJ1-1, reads DTGVSQNPRHKITKRGQNVTFRCDPISEHNRLYWYRQTLGQGPEFLTYFQNEAQLEKSRLLSDRFSAERPKGSFSTLEIQRTEQGDSAMYLCASSFPRGGTEAFFGQGTRLTVV.

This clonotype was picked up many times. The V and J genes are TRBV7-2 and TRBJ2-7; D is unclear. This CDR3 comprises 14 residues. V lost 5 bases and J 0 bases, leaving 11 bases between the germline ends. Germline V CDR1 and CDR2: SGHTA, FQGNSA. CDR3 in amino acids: CASSPRTHSYEQYF. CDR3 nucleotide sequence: TGTGCCAGCAGCCCCAGGACGCACTCCTACGAGCAGTACTTC.

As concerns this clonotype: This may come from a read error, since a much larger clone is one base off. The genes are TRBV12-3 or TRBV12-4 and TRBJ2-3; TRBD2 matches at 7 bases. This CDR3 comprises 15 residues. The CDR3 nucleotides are TGTGCCAGCAGTTTTGGGAATAGCGGGTCAGATACGCGGTATTTT. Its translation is CASSFGNSGSDTRYF.

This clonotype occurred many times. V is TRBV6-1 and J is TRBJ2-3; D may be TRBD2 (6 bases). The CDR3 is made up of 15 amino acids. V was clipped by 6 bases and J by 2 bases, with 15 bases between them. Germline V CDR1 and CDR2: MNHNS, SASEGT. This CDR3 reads CASRSSAFSTDTQYF. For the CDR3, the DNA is TGTGCCAGCAGGTCTAGCGCCTTTTCCACAGATACGCAGTATTTT.

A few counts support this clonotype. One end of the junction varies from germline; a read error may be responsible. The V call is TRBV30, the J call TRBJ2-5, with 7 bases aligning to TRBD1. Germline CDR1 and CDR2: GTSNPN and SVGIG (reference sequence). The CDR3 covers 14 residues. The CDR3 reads CARSVLGGQETQYF. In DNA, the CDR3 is TGTGCCCGGAGTGTTTTAGGGGGCCAGGAGACCCAGTACTTC.

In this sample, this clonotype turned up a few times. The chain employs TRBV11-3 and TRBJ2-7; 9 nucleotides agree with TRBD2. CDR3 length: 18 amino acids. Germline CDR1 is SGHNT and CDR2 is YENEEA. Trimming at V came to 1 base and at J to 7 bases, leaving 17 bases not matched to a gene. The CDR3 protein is CASSLGASGEYLGGEQYF. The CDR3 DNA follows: TGTGCCAGCAGCTTAGGGGCTAGCGGGGAGTACCTAGGGGGGGAGCAGTACTTC. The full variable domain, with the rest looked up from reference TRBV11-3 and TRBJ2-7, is EAGVVQSPRYKIIEKKQPVAFWCNPISGHNTLYWYLQNLGQGPELLIRYENEEAVDDSQLPKDRFSAERLKGVDSTLKIQPAELGDSAVYLCASSLGASGEYLGGEQYFGPGTRLTVT.

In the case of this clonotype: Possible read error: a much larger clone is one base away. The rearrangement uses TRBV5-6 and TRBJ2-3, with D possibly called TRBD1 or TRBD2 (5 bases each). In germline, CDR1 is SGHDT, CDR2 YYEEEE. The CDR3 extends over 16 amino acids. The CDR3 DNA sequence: TGTTCCAGCAGCTTGGGGGAAGCCCAAGCGACAGATACGCAGTATTTT. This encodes CSSSLGEAQATDTQYF.

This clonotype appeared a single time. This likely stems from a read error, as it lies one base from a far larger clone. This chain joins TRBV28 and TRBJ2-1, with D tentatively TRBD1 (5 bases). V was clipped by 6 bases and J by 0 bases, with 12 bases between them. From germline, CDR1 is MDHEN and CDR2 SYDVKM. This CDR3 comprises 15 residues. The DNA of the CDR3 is TGTGCCAGCAGGGGGCGGTGTAGCTCCTACAATGAGCAGTTCTTC. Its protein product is CASRGRCSSYNEQFF.

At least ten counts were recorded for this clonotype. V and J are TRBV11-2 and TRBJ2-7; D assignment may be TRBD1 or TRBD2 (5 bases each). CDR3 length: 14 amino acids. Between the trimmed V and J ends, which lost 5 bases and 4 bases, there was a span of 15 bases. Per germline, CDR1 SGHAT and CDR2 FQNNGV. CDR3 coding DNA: TGTGCCAGCAGCCCCCGGGGCATCAGTTACGAGCAGTACTTC. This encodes CASSPRGISYEQYF.

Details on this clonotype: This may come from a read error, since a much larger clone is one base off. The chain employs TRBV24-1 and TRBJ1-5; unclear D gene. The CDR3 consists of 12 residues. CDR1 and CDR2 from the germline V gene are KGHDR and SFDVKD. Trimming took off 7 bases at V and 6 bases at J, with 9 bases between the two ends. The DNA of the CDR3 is TGTGCCACCAGCCTAATGGTTCAGCCCCAGCATTTT. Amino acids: CATSLMVQPQHF.

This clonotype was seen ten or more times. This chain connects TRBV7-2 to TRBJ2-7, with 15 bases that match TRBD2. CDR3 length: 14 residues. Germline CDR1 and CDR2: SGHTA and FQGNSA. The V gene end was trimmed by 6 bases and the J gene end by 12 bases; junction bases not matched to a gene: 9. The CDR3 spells CASSPGLAGGLSYF. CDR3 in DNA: TGTGCCAGCAGTCCCGGACTAGCGGGAGGGTTATCGTACTTC.

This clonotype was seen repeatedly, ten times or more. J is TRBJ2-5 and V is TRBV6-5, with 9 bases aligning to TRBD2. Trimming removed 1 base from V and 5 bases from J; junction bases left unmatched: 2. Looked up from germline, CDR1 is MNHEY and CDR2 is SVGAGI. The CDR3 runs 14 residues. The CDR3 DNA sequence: TGTGCCAGCAGTTACTTTAGCGGGAGTGAGACCCAGTACTTC. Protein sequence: CASSYFSGSETQYF.

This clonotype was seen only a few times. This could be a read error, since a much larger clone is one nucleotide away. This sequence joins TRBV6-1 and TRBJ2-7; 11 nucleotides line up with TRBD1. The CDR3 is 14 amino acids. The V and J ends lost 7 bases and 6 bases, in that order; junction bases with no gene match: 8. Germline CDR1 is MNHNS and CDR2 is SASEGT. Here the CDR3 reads CASIHGQGASEQYF. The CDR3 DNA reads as TGTGCCAGCATCCACGGACAGGGGGCCTCCGAGCAGTACTTC.

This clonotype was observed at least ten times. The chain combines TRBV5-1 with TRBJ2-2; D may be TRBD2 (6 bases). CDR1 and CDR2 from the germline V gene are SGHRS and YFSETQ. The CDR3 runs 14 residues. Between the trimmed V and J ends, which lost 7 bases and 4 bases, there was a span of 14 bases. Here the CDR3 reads CASYTGTPTGELFF. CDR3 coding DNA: TGCGCCAGCTATACCGGGACTCCCACCGGGGAGCTGTTTTTT.

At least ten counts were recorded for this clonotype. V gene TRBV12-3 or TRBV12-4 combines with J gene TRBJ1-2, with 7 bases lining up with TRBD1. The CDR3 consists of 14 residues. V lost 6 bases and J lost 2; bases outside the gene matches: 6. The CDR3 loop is CASRRDRANYGYTF. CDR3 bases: TGTGCCAGCAGACGAGACAGGGCGAACTATGGCTACACCTTC.

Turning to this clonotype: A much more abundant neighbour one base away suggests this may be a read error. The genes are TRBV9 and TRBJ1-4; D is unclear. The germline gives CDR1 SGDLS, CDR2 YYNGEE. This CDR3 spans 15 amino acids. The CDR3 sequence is CASIVGLSTNEKLFF. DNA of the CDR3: TGTGCCAGCATCGTAGGGCTTTCAACTAATGAAAAACTGTTTTTT.

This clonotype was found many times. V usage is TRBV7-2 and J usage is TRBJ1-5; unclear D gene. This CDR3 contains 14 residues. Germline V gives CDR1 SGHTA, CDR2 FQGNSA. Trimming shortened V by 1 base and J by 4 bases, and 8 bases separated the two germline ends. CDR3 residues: CASSLVNKNQPQHF. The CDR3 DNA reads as TGTGCCAGCAGCTTAGTCAACAAGAATCAGCCCCAGCATTTT.

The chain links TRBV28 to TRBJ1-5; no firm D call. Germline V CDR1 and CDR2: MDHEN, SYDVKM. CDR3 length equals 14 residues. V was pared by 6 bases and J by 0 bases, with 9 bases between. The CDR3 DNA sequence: TGTGCCAGCAGAGTGGGAGATAGCAATCAGCCCCAGCATTTT. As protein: CASRVGDSNQPQHF.

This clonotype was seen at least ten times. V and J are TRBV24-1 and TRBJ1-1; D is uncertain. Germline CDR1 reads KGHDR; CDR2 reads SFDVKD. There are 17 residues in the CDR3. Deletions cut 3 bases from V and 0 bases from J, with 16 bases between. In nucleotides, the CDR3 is TGTGCCACCAGTGATAATTCGTATGGAGGGATGAACACTGAAGCTTTCTTT. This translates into CATSDNSYGGMNTEAFF.

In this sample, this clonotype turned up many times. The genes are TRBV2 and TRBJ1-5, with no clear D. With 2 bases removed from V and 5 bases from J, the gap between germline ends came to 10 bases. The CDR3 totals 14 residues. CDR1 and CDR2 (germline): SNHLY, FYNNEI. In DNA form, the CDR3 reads TGTGCCAGCAGTGAAAGGGTCCGAGATCAGCCCCAGCATTTT. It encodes CASSERVRDQPQHF.

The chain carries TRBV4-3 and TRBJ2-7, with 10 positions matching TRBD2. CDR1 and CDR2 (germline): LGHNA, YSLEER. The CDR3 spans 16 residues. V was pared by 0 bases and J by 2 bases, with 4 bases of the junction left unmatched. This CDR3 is CASSQDLLAGAYEQYF. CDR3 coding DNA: TGCGCCAGCAGCCAAGATTTGCTAGCGGGAGCCTACGAGCAGTACTTC.

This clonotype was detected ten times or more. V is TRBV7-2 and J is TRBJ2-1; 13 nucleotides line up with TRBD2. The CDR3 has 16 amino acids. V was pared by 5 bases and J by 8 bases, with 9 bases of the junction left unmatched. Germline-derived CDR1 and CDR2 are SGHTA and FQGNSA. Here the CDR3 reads CASSPRTSGSRDEQFF. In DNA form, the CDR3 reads TGTGCCAGCAGCCCACGGACTAGCGGGAGCCGGGATGAGCAGTTCTTC.

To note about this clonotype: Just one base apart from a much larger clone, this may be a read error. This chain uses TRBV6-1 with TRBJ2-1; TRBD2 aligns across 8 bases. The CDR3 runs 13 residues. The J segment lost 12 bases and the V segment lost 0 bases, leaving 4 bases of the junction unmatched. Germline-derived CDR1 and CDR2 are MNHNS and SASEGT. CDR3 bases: TGTGCCAGCAGTGAAGCTAGCGGGATGGGGCAGTTCTTC. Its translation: CASSEASGMGQFF.

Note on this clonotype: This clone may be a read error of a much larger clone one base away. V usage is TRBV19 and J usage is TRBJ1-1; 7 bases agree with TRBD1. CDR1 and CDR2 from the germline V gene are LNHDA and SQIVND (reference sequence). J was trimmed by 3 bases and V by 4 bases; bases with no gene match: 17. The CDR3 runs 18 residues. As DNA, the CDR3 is TGTGCCAGTAGTACCGTCGGGGGGAGTGGAGGGGGCGACACTGAAGCTTTCTTT. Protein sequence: CASSTVGGSGGGDTEAFF.

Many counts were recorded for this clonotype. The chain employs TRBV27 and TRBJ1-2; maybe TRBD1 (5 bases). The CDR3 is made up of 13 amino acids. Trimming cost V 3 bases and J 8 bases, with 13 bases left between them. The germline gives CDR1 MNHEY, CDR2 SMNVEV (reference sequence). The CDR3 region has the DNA TGTGCCAGCAGTTTGAAGAGGGGCTTGGGCTACACCTTC. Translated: CASSLKRGLGYTF.

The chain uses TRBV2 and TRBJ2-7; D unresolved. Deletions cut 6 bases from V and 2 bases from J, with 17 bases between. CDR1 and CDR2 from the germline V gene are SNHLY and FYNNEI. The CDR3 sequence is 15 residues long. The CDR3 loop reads CASSNPRATAYEQYF. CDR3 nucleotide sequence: TGTGCCAGCAGCAACCCAAGAGCAACGGCCTACGAGCAGTACTTC.

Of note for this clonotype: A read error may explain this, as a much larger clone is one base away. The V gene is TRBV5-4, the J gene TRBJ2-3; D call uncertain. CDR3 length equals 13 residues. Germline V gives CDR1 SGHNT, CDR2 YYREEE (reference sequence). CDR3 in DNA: TGTGCCATCAGCTTCCCAGAACAGGATACGCAGTATTTT. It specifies CAISFPEQDTQYF.

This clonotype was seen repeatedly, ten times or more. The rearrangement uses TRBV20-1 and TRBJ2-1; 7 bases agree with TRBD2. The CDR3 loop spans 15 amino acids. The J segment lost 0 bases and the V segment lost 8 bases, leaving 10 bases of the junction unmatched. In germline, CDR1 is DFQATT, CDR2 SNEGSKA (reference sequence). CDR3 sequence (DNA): TGCAGTTTCACGTCGCGGGGGAGCTCCTACAATGAGCAGTTCTTC. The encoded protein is CSFTSRGSSYNEQFF.

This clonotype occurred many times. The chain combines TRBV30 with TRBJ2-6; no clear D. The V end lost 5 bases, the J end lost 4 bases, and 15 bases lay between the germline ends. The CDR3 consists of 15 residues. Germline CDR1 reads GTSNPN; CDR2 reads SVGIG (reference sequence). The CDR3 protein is CAWYAGLLGANVLTF. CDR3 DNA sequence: TGTGCCTGGTATGCAGGCCTTTTAGGGGCCAACGTCCTGACTTTC.